What follows are 21 T cell receptor beta chains derived from one specimen sequenced in a study of T-cell memory formation after mild COVID-19 (dated by TCRdb to the early 2020s). Library preparation used 5' RACE. The reads were generated on an Illumina NovaSeq 6000. The raw public data were reprocessed by TCRdb itself: fastp quality trimming at Q25, MiXCR clonotype calling, in-frame beta chains only. Rows are unified per CDR3 protein, each entry keeping the most common DNA and genes. Here the sample has some 50,000 distinct CDR3 sequences; 25% to 35% occur a single time. Approximately 40% of the sample is held by the ten biggest clonotypes. Source material: PBMCs or a T cell subset sorted from them (not recorded which). The source of these receptors is a man between 18 and 29 years old who had mild COVID-19 (a few samples of this study predate the infection). The sample titles of this study are shuffled in the database, so cell type and time point are left out; the donor was told from shared clones.

The genes are TRBV6-2 or TRBV6-3 and TRBJ2-1, with D tentatively TRBD2 (6 bases). The CDR3 covers 16 residues. Germline V lookup: CDR1 MNHEY, CDR2 SVGEGT. The V and J ends lost 6 bases and 0 bases respectively, with 15 bases between them. The DNA of the CDR3 is TGTGCCAGCAGCCCCTGGGCGGGGAGCTCCTACAATGAGCAGTTCTTC. Translating it yields CASSPWAGSSYNEQFF.

This sequence joins TRBV12-5 and TRBJ1-5; D is undetermined. V shed 9 bases and J shed 5 bases, with 11 bases lying between them. The CDR3 has 12 residues. Per the germline V gene, CDR1 is LGHNT and CDR2 is FRNRAP. This CDR3 is CASDSTDQPQHF. CDR3 bases: TGTGCTAGCGATTCGACGGATCAGCCCCAGCATTTT.

This clonotype was seen many times. The chain uses TRBV7-6 and TRBJ2-7; TRBD1 is a possible D gene (5 bases). Germline values: CDR1 SGHVS, CDR2 FNYEAQ. V shed 0 bases and J shed 1 base, with 10 bases lying between them. CDR3 length equals 15 residues. CDR3 nucleotide sequence: TGTGCCAGCAGCTTAGCACAACAGGAGTCCTACGAGCAGTACTTC. It translates to CASSLAQQESYEQYF.

This clonotype was counted at least ten times. The chain uses TRBV7-9 and TRBJ2-3; 8 bases match TRBD1. Germline V gene sequence: CDR1 SEHNR, CDR2 FQNEAQ (reference sequence). V shed 3 bases, J shed 4 bases, and the junction held 9 bases outside the gene matches. The CDR3 has 16 amino acids. CDR3 nucleotide sequence: TGTGCCAGCAGCTTTCGACAGGGGAGGTTGGCAGATACGCAGTATTTT. It specifies CASSFRQGRLADTQYF.

The table lists this clonotype with a few counts. This sequence joins TRBV6-5 and TRBJ2-7; 10 nucleotides agree with TRBD2. Germline trimming cut 5 bases from V and 1 base from J; bases unmatched to any gene: 5. CDR1 is MNHEY and CDR2 is SVGAGI in the germline V gene. This CDR3 has 15 amino acids. CDR3 sequence reads: CASSPSGGGSYEQYV. CDR3 coding DNA: TGTGCCAGCAGTCCTAGCGGGGGTGGTTCCTACGAGCAGTACGTC.

The chain is built from TRBV6-2 or TRBV6-3 and TRBJ2-7; D remains unclear. Per the germline V gene, CDR1 is MNHEY and CDR2 is SVGEGT. V gave up 2 bases and J gave up 8 bases, with 10 bases separating them. The CDR3 contains 12 residues. Written as DNA, the CDR3 is TGTGCCAGCAGTTACGCGGCTAGGAAGCAGTACTTC. The encoded protein is CASSYAARKQYF.

The gene calls are TRBV12-3 or TRBV12-4 and TRBJ1-5, with unresolved D. The V gene lost 3 bases and the J gene lost 1 base, with 1 base spanning the gap. CDR3 size: 12 residues. CDR3 sequence reads: CASSFSNQPQHF. In nucleotides, the CDR3 is TGTGCCAGCAGTTTCAGCAATCAGCCCCAGCATTTT.

The J gene is TRBJ2-4, the V gene TRBV11-2; no firm D call. V lost 4 bases and J lost 8, with 15 bases in between. From germline, CDR1 is SGHAT and CDR2 FQNNGV. The CDR3 consists of 14 residues. CDR3 protein: CASSSPGKGHIQYF. For the CDR3, the DNA is TGTGCCAGCAGCTCACCTGGAAAAGGCCACATTCAGTACTTC.

J is TRBJ2-5 and V is TRBV2; D gene unclear. The germline CDR1 and CDR2 sequences are SNHLY and FYNNEI. The V end was cut by 7 bases, the J end by 0 bases, with 9 bases between. This CDR3 region has 13 residues. The CDR3 DNA follows: TGTGCCAGCATTTCCCTGTACCAAGAGACCCAGTACTTC. Its translation: CASISLYQETQYF.

CDR3 nucleotide sequence: TGTGCCTGGAGTGTACGGGAGAGGGATACGCAGTATTTT. Its protein product is CAWSVRERDTQYF. The rearrangement uses TRBV30 and TRBJ2-3, with D possibly matching TRBD2 (6 bases). This CDR3 region has 13 residues. Germline CDR1 and CDR2: GTSNPN and SVGIG (reference sequence). V was clipped by 0 bases and J by 6 bases, with 10 bases between them.

The rearrangement joins TRBV6-6 to TRBJ2-5; 9 positions agree with TRBD1. Germline V gives CDR1 MNHNY, CDR2 SVGAGI (reference sequence). CDR3 size: 16 residues. V shed 5 bases, J shed 5 bases, and the junction held 12 bases outside the gene matches. The CDR3 DNA reads as TGTGCCAGCAGTCTCCGGGACAGGGTTGGGCTGGAGACCCAGTACTTC. Amino acids: CASSLRDRVGLETQYF.

CDR3 region: CASGLVQGDQPQHF. CDR3 coding DNA: TGTGCTAGTGGTTTGGTACAGGGGGATCAGCCCCAGCATTTT. The genes are TRBV12-5 and TRBJ1-5; 8 bases match TRBD1. J lost 5 bases, V lost 0 bases, and 0 bases had no gene match. In germline, CDR1 is LGHNT, CDR2 FRNRAP. The CDR3 has 14 amino acids. Full variable domain (rest looked up from reference TRBV12-5 and TRBJ1-5): DARVTQTPRHKVTEMGQEVTMRCQPILGHNTVFWYRQTMMQGLELLAYFRNRAPLDDSGMPKDRFSAEMPDATLATLKIQPSEPRDSAVYFCASGLVQGDQPQHFGDGTRLSIL.

This clonotype appeared a few times. The chain couples TRBV5-4 to TRBJ2-5, with 10 bases identical to TRBD2. Trimming took 4 bases from V and 2 from J; bases not matched to a gene: 5. Germline CDR1 SGHNT, CDR2 YYREEE (reference sequence). This CDR3 spans 15 amino acids. CDR3 DNA sequence: TGTGCCAGCAGCGGGGGACTAGCGAGTCAAGAGACCCAGTACTTC. The encoded protein is CASSGGLASQETQYF. The full variable domain, its missing parts supplied by reference TRBV5-4 and TRBJ2-5, is ETGVTQSPTHLIKTRGQQVTLRCSSQSGHNTVSWYQQALGQGPQFIFQYYREEENGRGNFPPRFSGLQFPNYSSELNVNALELDDSALYLCASSGGLASQETQYFGPGTRLLVL.

The gene calls are TRBV5-5 and TRBJ2-7; the D is unclear. This CDR3 comprises 13 residues. CDR1 and CDR2 (germline): SGHKS, YYEKEE (reference sequence). The V gene lost 1 base and the J gene lost 6 bases, with 11 bases spanning the gap. CDR3 coding DNA: TGTGCCAGCAGCTTGTGGGATTTGTCCGAGCAGTACGTC. This sequence encodes CASSLWDLSEQYV.

This clonotype was observed a few times. The chain is built from TRBV11-1 and TRBJ1-2, with D perhaps matching TRBD1 (6 bases). The CDR3 loop spans 14 amino acids. Germline-derived CDR1 and CDR2 are SGHAT and FQDESV (reference sequence). V was cut by 3 bases and J by 4 bases, with 12 bases left in between. The CDR3 DNA reads as TGTGCCAGCAGCTTTGATGACAGGCCCTATGGCTACACCTTC. Translation: CASSFDDRPYGYTF.

This clonotype was seen repeatedly, ten times or more. The V gene is TRBV29-1, the J gene TRBJ1-3; no clear D. From germline, CDR1 is SQVTM and CDR2 ANQGSEA. V was trimmed by 4 bases and J by 4 bases, leaving 14 bases between them. The CDR3 runs to 14 residues. CDR3 DNA sequence: TGCAGCGTTGTAAAGGAGTCGGACGGAAACACCATATATTTT. Its translation is CSVVKESDGNTIYF.

This clonotype was counted a single time. This sequence may be a read error, since a much larger clone differs from it by one base. The chain has TRBV4-2 and TRBJ2-3; 11 bases are shared with TRBD2. J was trimmed by 4 bases and V by 1 base; bases with no gene match: 4. This CDR3 has 16 residues. Germline V lookup: CDR1 LGHNA, CDR2 YNFKEQ. CDR3 sequence: CASSQGTSGWADTQYF. CDR3 bases: TGTGCCAGCAGCCAAGGGACTAGCGGGTGGGCAGATACGCAGTATTTT.

To note about this clonotype: This may be a read error, as it is one base from a much larger clone. The J gene is TRBJ2-1, the V gene TRBV10-3; maybe TRBD2 (5 bases). The CDR3 has 16 residues. Germline assignment: CDR1 ENHRY and CDR2 SYGVKD. CDR3 region: CAISVTGSDSYTEQFF. The CDR3 coding sequence is TGTGCCATCAGTGTAACGGGGTCTGACTCCTACACTGAGCAGTTCTTC.

The chain has TRBV27 and TRBJ1-2; 7 bases are shared with TRBD1. The CDR3 loop spans 12 amino acids. Unmatched junction bases numbered 5, after V lost 5 bases and J lost 8 bases. Germline V gives CDR1 MNHEY, CDR2 SMNVEV (reference sequence). As DNA, the CDR3 is TGTGCCAGCAGTGCGACAGGGAAAGGCTACACCTTC. Amino acid sequence: CASSATGKGYTF.

This clonotype was counted a few times. This chain joins TRBV4-3 and TRBJ2-3; 10 bases align to TRBD2. After removal of 0 bases from V and 1 base from J, the junction contained 10 bases not matched to a gene. Looked up from germline, CDR1 is LGHNA and CDR2 is YSLEER. The CDR3 consists of 19 residues. DNA for the CDR3: TGCGCCAGCAGCCAAGAACAGCGGGGGGGCCGGTTTGGCACAGATACGCAGTATTTT. The encoded protein is CASSQEQRGGRFGTDTQYF.

This clonotype was counted a few times. The rearrangement uses TRBV5-1 and TRBJ2-2; possibly TRBD2 for D (6 bases). This CDR3 is 15 amino acids long. Germline assignment: CDR1 SGHRS and CDR2 YFSETQ. V lost 4 bases and J lost 6, with 16 bases in between. This chain's CDR3 is CASSPLGSGAGELFF. Written as DNA, the CDR3 is TGCGCCAGCAGCCCCTTGGGGTCGGGAGCCGGGGAGCTGTTTTTT.